This paragraph covers one TCR beta chain sequence. The antigen remains unidentified. Template for every sorted-subset replicate PCR totaled approximately 0.2 ug DNA, roughly 30,000 T cell genomes. The protocol was immunoSEQ multiplex PCR, while the TCRdb copy is restricted to in-frame clones and leaves out a portion. The sample contains around 700,000 clones, 92% of which appear only once. The entry originates in a study of shared clonotypes between healthy human individuals. Overall study findings and caveats: Investigators expected sequencing depth to affect clonotype sharing among donors. Relative to clonotypes present in all four donors, those not shared had lower generation probabilities. For naive CD4 cells, roughly 5% of clonotypes were shared across a handful of donors.

CD8 cells classed as naive were CD45RO-negative and positively selected for CCR7, excluding terminally differentiated effector memory CD45RA+ cells. Trimming pared 6 bases from V and 0 bases from J, leaving 9 bases between. In germline, CDR1 is SGHVS, CDR2 FNYEAQ. The CDR3 spans 14 residues. The chain joins TRBV7-6 to TRBJ1-5; D unclear. The TCR originated in a man younger than 40 in good health. The specimen sequenced was naive CD8+ T cells sorted from blood. The CDR3 reads CASSSSLSNQPQHF. CDR3 bases: TGTGCCAGCAGTTCGAGTCTTAGCAATCAGCCCCAGCATTTT. The variable domain in full, with the rest retrieved from reference TRBV7-6 and TRBJ1-5, is GAGVSQSPRYKVTKRGQDVALRCDPISGHVSLYWYRQALGQGPEFLTYFNYEAQQDKSGLPNDRFSAERPEGSISTLTIQRTEQRDSAMYRCASSSSLSNQPQHFGDGTRLSIL.